A selection of T cell receptor beta chains follows, all from one sample in a study of T cell responses to AZD1222 COVID-19 vaccine. Only in-frame clones appear in the TCRdb table, and some are missing; sequencing was by immunoSEQ multiplex PCR. The sample shows fewer than 130,000 clones, around 81% of them seen only once. The sample was peripheral blood, taken on day 0 of AZD1222 vaccination. The receptors derive from an adult in good health. CDR3s include the opening cysteine and the closing phenylalanine or tryptophan. The D gene is left open where the match is weak. The size field is filled for only some rows; it gives once, few, many or a size class.

TGTGCCACCAGCCGCCGACAGGCGAACACTGAAGCTTTCTTT CATSRRQANTEAFF TRBJ1-1 - TRBV15 -
TGTGCCATCAGTGACGCCGGGACCCTGATAGAAGCTTTCTTT CAISDAGTLIEAFF TRBJ1-1 - TRBV10-3 few
TGTGCCAGCTCACCAATTAAGGGATCTGAAGCTTTCTTT CASSPIKGSEAFF TRBJ1-1 - TRBV18 -
TGTGCCAGCTCACCATCTACGGGTTCACCCCTCCACTTT CASSPSTGSPLHF TRBJ1-6 - TRBV18 -
TGTGCCAGCAGCCAAGTTGCGACAGATGGCTACACCTTC CASSQVATDGYTF TRBJ1-2 - TRBV14 -
TGTGCCAGCAGTTCCCCTCTTAGCCCCCCGGGGTCGCATCAGCCCCAGCATTTT CASSSPLSPPGSHQPQHF TRBJ1-5 - TRBV27 once
TGTGCCAGTAGGGCGGTCCGGTACGAGCAGTACTTC CASRAVRYEQYF TRBJ2-7 - TRBV19 -
TGTGCCAGTAGTATAACAGGGGGGCGTGAGCAGTTCTTC CASSITGGREQFF TRBJ2-1 TRBD1 TRBV19 -
TGTGCCAGCAGTGAGGTTCTCAGGGCGGAGAAGACCCAGTACTTC CASSEVLRAEKTQYF TRBJ2-5 - TRBV6-1 -
TGCGCCAGCAGCCTAAACCCTGGGACTGGCGAAAAACTGTTTTTT CASSLNPGTGEKLFF TRBJ1-4 - TRBV4-1 once
TGCGCCAGCAGCCAAGTGGGTTCAGGGGGCCTTAACTATGGCTACACCTTC CASSQVGSGGLNYGYTF TRBJ1-2 TRBD1 TRBV4-1 -
TGTGCCAGCAGCTTAGGCGGGACAGGGGGAAATGAGCAGTTCTTC CASSLGGTGGNEQFF TRBJ2-1 TRBD1 TRBV11-2 -
TGTGCCACCCGGCCCAAGACAGGGGGGGAGCACGCGAACACTGAAGCTTTCTTT CATRPKTGGEHANTEAFF TRBJ1-1 TRBD1 TRBV19 few
TGTGCCAGCAGCTTAAAACCAGGGCCGAACACTGAAGCTTTCTTT CASSLKPGPNTEAFF TRBJ1-1 - TRBV7-2 -
TGTGCCAGCAGCGCAACAGGGGGCGCTTCAGCTAATGAAAAACTGTTTTTT CASSATGGASANEKLFF TRBJ1-4 TRBD1 TRBV7-2 -
TGTGCCAGCAGCCATCCTAATTTGGGGGCGGGGGGCTACACCTTC CASSHPNLGAGGYTF TRBJ1-2 - TRBV4-2 once
TGTGCCACCAGCTCGACCAACCAAGAGACCCAGTACTTC CATSSTNQETQYF TRBJ2-5 - TRBV24-1 -
TGCGCCAGCAGCTTGGGACAGGAAAACACCGGGGAGCTGTTTTTT CASSLGQENTGELFF TRBJ2-2 - TRBV5-1 -
TGTGCCAGCAGTGAAGCCGGGACAAGGAACACCGGGGAGCTGTTTTTT CASSEAGTRNTGELFF TRBJ2-2 - TRBV2 once